These 14 T cell receptor beta chains were sequenced from one sample in a study of graft-versus-host responses after intestinal transplantation. These receptors have no identified antigens. Sequencing was performed with immunoSEQ multiplex PCR; in TCRdb, only in-frame clones are kept and a portion is missing. The sample consists of over 90,000 clones, approximately 93% of them appearing once. The sequenced sample was unstimulated CD8+ T cells sorted from spleen or lymph node cells, obtained before intestinal transplant. The receptors here all came from a human donor who received an intestinal transplant.

The chain is built from TRBV13 and TRBJ2-3; possible D gene TRBD1, 7 bases. Deletions cut 5 bases from V and 3 bases from J, with 18 bases between. This CDR3 is 16 amino acids long. Germline V gene lookup returns CDR1 PRHDT and CDR2 FYEKMQ (reference sequence). The CDR3 sequence: CASSQSGGGSTDTQYF. CDR3 bases: TGTGCCAGCAGCCAGAGTGGAGGGGGCAGTACAGATACGCAGTATTTT. Full variable domain (remainder filled in from reference TRBV13 and TRBJ2-3): AAGVIQSPRHLIKEKRETATLKCYPIPRHDTVYWYQQGPGQDPQFLISFYEKMQSDKGSIPDRFSAQQFSDYHSELNMSSLELGDSALYFCASSQSGGGSTDTQYFGPGTRLTVL.

This sequence joins TRBV19 and TRBJ2-2, with D possibly being TRBD2 (6 bases). Germline CDR1 reads LNHDA; CDR2 reads SQIVND (reference sequence). V was shortened by 9 bases and J by 7 bases, with 15 bases between the two germline ends. The CDR3 spans 13 residues. CDR3 sequence: CASHSGGIGELFF. CDR3 DNA sequence: TGTGCCAGCCACTCTGGGGGGATCGGGGAGCTGTTTTTT.

The chain employs TRBV7-6 and TRBJ1-2; D gene unclear. This CDR3 is 15 amino acids long. V lost 1 base to trimming and J lost 6 bases, with 15 bases between them. Per germline, CDR1 SGHVS and CDR2 FNYEAQ. Here the CDR3 reads CASSLDPGRGNGYTF. The CDR3 nucleotides are TGTGCCAGCAGCTTAGATCCTGGGAGAGGGAATGGCTACACCTTC.

V is TRBV27 and J is TRBJ2-7, with 7 bases fitting TRBD1. The CDR3 contains 13 residues. V was clipped by 5 bases and J by 3 bases; unmatched bases: 4. Per germline, CDR1 MNHEY and CDR2 SMNVEV (reference sequence). The CDR3 DNA reads as TGTGCCAGCAGTCACCAGGGGGTCTACGAGCAGTACTTC. This encodes CASSHQGVYEQYF.

The chain couples TRBV7-7 to TRBJ2-2; D unclear. The length of the CDR3 is 14 residues. Germline V gives CDR1 SSHAT, CDR2 FNYEAQ (reference sequence). With 1 base removed from V and 4 bases from J, the gap between germline ends came to 7 bases. The CDR3 loop is CASSLEGRTGELFF. The DNA of the CDR3 is TGTGCCAGCAGCTTAGAAGGGCGCACCGGGGAGCTGTTTTTT. Full variable domain (missing parts from reference TRBV7-7 and TRBJ2-2): GAGVSQSPRYKVTKRGQDVTLRCDPISSHATLYWYQQALGQGPEFLTYFNYEAQPDKSGLPSDRFSAERPEGSISTLTIQRTEQRDSAMYRCASSLEGRTGELFFGEGSRLTVL.

This clone showed up just once. V usage is TRBV29-1 and J usage is TRBJ2-5; 11 bases align to TRBD2. The J segment lost 5 bases and the V segment lost 0 bases, leaving 5 bases of the junction unmatched. From germline, CDR1 is SQVTM and CDR2 ANQGSEA. This CDR3 has 15 amino acids. In nucleotides, the CDR3 is TGCAGCGTTGAAGATCGACTAGCGGGGACGGAGACCCAGTACTTC. Protein sequence: CSVEDRLAGTETQYF.

This chain links TRBV2 with TRBJ2-1; a possible D gene is TRBD1 (6 bases). V gave up 8 bases and J gave up 4 bases, with 21 bases separating them. The CDR3 contains 16 residues. Germline CDR1 and CDR2: SNHLY and FYNNEI. In DNA, the CDR3 is TGTGCCAGCGGCCCTGCGGACAGCTACCGATACAATGAGCAGTTCTTC. It codes for CASGPADSYRYNEQFF.

V is TRBV14 and J is TRBJ2-7; perhaps TRBD1 as D (6 bases). Germline CDR1 reads SGHDN; CDR2 reads FVKESK. The CDR3 has 17 residues. V was clipped by 3 bases and J by 0 bases, with 18 bases between them. As DNA, the CDR3 is TGTGCCAGCAGCCATTCAGTCGGCAGGGGAATCTCCTACGAGCAGTACTTC. Translated: CASSHSVGRGISYEQYF.

This sequence joins TRBV29-1 and TRBJ1-2; D might be TRBD1 (6 bases). V was cut by 7 bases and J by 1 base, with 13 bases left in between. Germline V CDR1 and CDR2: SQVTM, ANQGSEA. The CDR3 is 13 residues long. This CDR3 reads CSGGGGDNYGYTF. In nucleotides, the CDR3 is TGCAGCGGTGGGGGGGGCGATAACTATGGCTACACCTTC. Supplemented by reference TRBV29-1 and TRBJ1-2, the full variable domain reads SAVISQKPSRDICQRGTSLTIQCQVDSQVTMMFWYRQQPGQSLTLIATANQGSEATYESGFVIDKFPISRPNLTFSTLTVSNMSPEDSSIYLCSGGGGDNYGYTFGSGTRLTVV.

V gene TRBV6-6 combines with J gene TRBJ2-1; maybe TRBD2 (7 bases). CDR1 is MNHNY, CDR2 SVGAGI, per germline (reference sequence). CDR3 length: 15 amino acids. V was clipped by 7 bases and J by 8 bases, with 21 bases between them. In DNA form, the CDR3 reads TGTGCCAGCACCATTAGTCGGGGGGCCCTCGATGAGCAGTTCTTC. Encoded protein: CASTISRGALDEQFF.

This chain links TRBV15 with TRBJ1-6; maybe TRBD1 (5 bases). CDR3 length: 16 residues. V was trimmed by 0 bases and J by 9 bases, leaving 15 bases between them. The germline gives CDR1 LNHNV, CDR2 YYDKDF (reference sequence). As DNA, the CDR3 is TGTGCCACCAGCAGAGATCGGGGAGGGGTTCTTTCACCCCTCCACTTT. This sequence encodes CATSRDRGGVLSPLHF.

The rearrangement joins TRBV2 to TRBJ2-3; 7 bases align to TRBD1. CDR3 length equals 15 residues. The trim removed 6 bases at V and 0 bases at J, leaving 6 bases unmatched. CDR1 and CDR2 (germline): SNHLY, FYNNEI. CDR3 sequence: CASSSTGESTDTQYF. CDR3 sequence (DNA): TGTGCCAGCAGCTCTACAGGGGAGAGCACAGATACGCAGTATTTT.

The V call is TRBV6-5, the J call TRBJ1-2; no clear D. The CDR3 has 14 residues. Germline V gene lookup returns CDR1 MNHEY and CDR2 SVGAGI. V lost 7 bases and J lost 8, with 20 bases in between. The chain's CDR3 is CASTRLPGGRGYTF. The CDR3 DNA reads as TGTGCCAGCACCCGGTTGCCCGGAGGGCGCGGCTACACCTTC.

The genes are TRBV7-9 and TRBJ2-7; D is unresolved. The CDR3 runs 15 residues. CDR1 is SEHNR and CDR2 is FQNEAQ in the germline V gene (reference sequence). The ends were cut back, 5 bases at V and 3 bases at J, with 17 bases in the middle. CDR3 sequence (DNA): TGTGCCAGCAGCCCCACTCTCCGGCCCAACTACGAGCAGTACTTC. This translates into CASSPTLRPNYEQYF.